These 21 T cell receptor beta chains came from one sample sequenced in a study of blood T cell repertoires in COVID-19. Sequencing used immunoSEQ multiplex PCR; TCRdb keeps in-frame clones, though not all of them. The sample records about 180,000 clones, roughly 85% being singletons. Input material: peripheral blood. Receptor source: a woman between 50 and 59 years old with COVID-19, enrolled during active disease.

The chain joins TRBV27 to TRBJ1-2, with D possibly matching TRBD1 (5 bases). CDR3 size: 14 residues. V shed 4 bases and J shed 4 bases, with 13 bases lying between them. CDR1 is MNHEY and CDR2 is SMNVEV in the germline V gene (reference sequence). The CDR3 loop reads CASSSPGDGYGYTF. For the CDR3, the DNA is TGTGCCAGCAGTTCCCCGGGGGATGGCTATGGCTACACCTTC.

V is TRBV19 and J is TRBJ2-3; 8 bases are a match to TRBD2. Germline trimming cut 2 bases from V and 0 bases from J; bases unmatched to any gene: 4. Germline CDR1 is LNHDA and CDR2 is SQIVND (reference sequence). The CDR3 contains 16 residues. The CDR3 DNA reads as TGTGCCAGTAGTATATATAGCGGGAAAAGCACAGATACGCAGTATTTT. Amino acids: CASSIYSGKSTDTQYF.

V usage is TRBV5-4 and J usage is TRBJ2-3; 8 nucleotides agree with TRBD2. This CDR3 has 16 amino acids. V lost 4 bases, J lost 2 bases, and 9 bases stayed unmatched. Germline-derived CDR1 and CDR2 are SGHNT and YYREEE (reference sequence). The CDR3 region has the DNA TGTGCCAGCAGCGCCGAGACTAGCGCGCTCACAGATACGCAGTATTTT. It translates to CASSAETSALTDTQYF.

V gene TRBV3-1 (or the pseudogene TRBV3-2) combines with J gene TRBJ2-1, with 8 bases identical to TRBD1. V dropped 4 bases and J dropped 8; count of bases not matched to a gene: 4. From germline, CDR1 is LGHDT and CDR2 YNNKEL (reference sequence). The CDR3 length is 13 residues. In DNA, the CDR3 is TGTGCCAGCAGCCGATCAGGGGGCGATGAGCAGTTCTTC. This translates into CASSRSGGDEQFF.

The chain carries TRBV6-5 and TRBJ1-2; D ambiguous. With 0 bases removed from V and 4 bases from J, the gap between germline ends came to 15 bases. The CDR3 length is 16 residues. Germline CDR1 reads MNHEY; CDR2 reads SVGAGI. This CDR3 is CASSYSQNLGGYGYTF. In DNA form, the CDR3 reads TGTGCCAGCAGTTACTCCCAGAACCTTGGTGGCTATGGCTACACCTTC.

CDR3 in amino acids: CASSQGTNTEAFF. Written as DNA, the CDR3 is TGTGCCAGCAGCCAGGGGACTAACACTGAAGCTTTCTTT. The V and J genes are TRBV3-1 (or the pseudogene TRBV3-2) and TRBJ1-1; D possibly corresponds to TRBD1 (5 bases). V was clipped by 3 bases and J by 2 bases, with 7 bases between them. CDR1 and CDR2 from the germline V gene are LGHDT and YNNKEL (reference sequence). CDR3 length: 13 amino acids.

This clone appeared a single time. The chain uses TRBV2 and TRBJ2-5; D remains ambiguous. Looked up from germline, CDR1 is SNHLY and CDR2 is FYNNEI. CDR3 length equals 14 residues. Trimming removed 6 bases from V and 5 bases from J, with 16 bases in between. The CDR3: CASRVEPELETQYF. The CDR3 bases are TGTGCCAGCAGGGTCGAGCCCGAGTTGGAGACCCAGTACTTC.

CDR3 sequence: CASSEIDRGSAEAFF. For the CDR3, the DNA is TGTGCCAGCAGTGAGATAGACAGGGGTTCGGCTGAAGCTTTCTTT. The chain recombines TRBV6-1 with TRBJ1-1, with 8 bases fitting TRBD1. Germline V gives CDR1 MNHNS, CDR2 SASEGT. Losses at the gene ends were 3 bases for V and 6 bases for J; bases not matched to a gene: 9. The CDR3 covers 15 residues.

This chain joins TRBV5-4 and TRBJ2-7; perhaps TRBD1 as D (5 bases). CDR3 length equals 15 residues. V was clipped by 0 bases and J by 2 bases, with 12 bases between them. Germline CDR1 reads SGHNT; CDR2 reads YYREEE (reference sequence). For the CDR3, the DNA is TGTGCCAGCAGCTTGGCAGGGAAATTACCCTACGAGCAGTACTTC. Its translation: CASSLAGKLPYEQYF.

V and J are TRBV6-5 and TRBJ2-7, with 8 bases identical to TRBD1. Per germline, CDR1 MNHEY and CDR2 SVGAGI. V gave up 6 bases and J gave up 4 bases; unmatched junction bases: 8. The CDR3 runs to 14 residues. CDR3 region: CASRRTGSGYEQYF. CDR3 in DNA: TGTGCCAGCAGGCGGACAGGGAGTGGATACGAGCAGTACTTC.

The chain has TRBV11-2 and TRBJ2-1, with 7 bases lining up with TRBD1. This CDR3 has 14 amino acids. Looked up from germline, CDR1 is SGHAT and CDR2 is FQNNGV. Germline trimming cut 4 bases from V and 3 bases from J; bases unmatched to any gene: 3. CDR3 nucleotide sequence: TGTGCCAGCAGCTCGAACAGGGGCTACAATGAGCAGTTCTTC. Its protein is CASSSNRGYNEQFF.

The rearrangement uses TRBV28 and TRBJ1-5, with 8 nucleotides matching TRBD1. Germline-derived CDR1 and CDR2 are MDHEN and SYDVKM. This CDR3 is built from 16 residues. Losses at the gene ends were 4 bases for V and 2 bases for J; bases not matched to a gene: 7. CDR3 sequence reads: CASSSAGQGGNQPQHF. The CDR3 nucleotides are TGTGCCAGCAGTTCCGCCGGACAGGGCGGCAATCAGCCCCAGCATTTT.

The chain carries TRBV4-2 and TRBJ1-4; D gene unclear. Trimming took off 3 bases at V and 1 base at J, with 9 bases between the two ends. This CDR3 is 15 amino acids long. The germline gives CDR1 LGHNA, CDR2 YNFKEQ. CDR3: CASSHDSRTNEKLFF. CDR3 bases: TGTGCCAGCAGCCATGACTCCCGAACTAATGAAAAACTGTTTTTT.

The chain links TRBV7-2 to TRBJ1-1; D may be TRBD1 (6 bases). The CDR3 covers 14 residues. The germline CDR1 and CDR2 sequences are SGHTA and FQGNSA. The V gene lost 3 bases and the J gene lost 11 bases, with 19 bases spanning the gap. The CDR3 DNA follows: TGTGCCAGCAGCTTCTCGGGGGGGCCGAGTGACGCTTTCTTT. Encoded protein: CASSFSGGPSDAFF.

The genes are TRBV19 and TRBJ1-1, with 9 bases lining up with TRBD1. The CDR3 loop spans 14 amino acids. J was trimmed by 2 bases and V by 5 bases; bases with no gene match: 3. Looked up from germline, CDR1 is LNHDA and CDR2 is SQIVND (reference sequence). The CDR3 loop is CASSDRGGNTEAFF. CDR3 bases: TGTGCCAGTAGTGACAGGGGGGGTAACACTGAAGCTTTCTTT.

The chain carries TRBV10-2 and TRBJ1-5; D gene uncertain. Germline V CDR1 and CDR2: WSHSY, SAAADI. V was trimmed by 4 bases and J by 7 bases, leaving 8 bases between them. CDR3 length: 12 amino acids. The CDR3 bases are TGCGCCAGCAGTGGAGGGAGGCAGCCCCAGCATTTT. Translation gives CASSGGRQPQHF.

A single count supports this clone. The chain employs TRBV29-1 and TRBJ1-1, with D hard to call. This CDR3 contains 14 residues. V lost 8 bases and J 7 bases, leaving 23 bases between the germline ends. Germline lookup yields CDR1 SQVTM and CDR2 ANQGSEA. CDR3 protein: CSPLGGRGKDEAFF. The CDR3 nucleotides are TGCAGCCCTCTGGGAGGACGGGGAAAAGATGAAGCTTTCTTT.

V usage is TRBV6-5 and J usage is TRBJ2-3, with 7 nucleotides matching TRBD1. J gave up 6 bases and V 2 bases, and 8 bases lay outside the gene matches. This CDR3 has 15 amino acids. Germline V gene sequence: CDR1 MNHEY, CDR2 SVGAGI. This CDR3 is CASSYTGTDWDTQYF. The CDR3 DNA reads TGTGCCAGCAGTTACACGGGGACAGATTGGGATACGCAGTATTTT.

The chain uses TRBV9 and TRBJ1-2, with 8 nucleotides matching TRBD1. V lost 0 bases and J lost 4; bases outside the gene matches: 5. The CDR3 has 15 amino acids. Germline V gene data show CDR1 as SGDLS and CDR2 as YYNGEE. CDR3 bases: TGTGCCAGCAGCGTAGTTGGGACAGGATCCTATGGCTACACCTTC. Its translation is CASSVVGTGSYGYTF.

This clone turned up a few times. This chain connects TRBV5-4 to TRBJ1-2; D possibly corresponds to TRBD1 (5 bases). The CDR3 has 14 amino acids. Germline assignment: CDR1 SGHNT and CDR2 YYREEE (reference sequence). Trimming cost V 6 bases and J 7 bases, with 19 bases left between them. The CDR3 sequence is CASTVGRVKAGYTF. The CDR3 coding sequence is TGTGCCAGCACCGTTGGCAGGGTCAAAGCTGGCTACACCTTC.

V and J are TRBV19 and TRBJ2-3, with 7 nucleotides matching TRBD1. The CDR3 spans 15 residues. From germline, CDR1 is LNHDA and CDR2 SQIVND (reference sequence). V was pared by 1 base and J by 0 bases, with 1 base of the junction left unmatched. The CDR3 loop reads CASSIGQGSTDTQYF. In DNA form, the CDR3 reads TGTGCCAGTAGTATAGGACAGGGCAGCACAGATACGCAGTATTTT.